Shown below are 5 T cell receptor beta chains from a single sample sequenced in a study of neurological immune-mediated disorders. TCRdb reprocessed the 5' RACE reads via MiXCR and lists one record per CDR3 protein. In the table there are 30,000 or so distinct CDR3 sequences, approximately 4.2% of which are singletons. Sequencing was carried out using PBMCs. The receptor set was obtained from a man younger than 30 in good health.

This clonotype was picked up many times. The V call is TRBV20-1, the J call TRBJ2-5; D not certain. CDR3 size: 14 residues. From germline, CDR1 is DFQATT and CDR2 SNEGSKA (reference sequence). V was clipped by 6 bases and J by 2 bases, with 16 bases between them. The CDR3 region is CSATDRLLQETQYF. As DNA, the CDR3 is TGCAGTGCCACAGACCGGCTGTTACAAGAGACCCAGTACTTC.

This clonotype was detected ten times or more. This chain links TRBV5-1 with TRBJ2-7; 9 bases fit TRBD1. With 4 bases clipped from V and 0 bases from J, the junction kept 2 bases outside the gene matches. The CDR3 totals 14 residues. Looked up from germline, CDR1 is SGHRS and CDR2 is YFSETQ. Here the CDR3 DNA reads TGCGCCAGCAGCACGGACAGGGGCTCCTACGAGCAGTACTTC. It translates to CASSTDRGSYEQYF.

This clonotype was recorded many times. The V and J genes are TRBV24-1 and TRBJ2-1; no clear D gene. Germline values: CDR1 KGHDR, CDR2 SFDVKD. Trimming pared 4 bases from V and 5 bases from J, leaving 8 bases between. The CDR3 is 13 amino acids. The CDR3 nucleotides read TGTGCCACCAGTGACAAAGGACACAATGAGCAGTTCTTC. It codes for CATSDKGHNEQFF.

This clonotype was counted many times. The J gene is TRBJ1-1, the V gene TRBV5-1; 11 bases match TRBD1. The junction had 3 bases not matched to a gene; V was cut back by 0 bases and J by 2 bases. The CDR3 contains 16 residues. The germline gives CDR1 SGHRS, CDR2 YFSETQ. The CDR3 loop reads CASSLEGQGENTEAFF. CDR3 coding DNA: TGCGCCAGCAGCTTGGAGGGACAGGGGGAAAACACTGAAGCTTTCTTT.

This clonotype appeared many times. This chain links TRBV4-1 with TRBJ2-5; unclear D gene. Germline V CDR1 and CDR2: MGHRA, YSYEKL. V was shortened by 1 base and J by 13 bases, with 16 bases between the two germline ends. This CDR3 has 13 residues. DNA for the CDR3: TGCGCCAGCAGCCAAGGAGATGGACCCCTTCTGTACTTC. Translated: CASSQGDGPLLYF.